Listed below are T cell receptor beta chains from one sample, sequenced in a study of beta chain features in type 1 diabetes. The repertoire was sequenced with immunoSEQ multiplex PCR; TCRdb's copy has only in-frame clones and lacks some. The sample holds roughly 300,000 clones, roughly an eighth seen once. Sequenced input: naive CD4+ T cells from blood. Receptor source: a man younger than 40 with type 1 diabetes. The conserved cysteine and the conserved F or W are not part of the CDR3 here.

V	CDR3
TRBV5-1	ASRLAGDFNEQY
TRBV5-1	ASSFGGTETQY
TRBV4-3	ASSLKRDSRGYGYT
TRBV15	ATSSTGTGNEKLF
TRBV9	ASSAGTSGYYEQY
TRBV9	ASSVDLIRGQF
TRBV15	ATSRDRNGILYGYT
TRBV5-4	ASSLWTSTDTQY
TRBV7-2	AIRDNSNQPQH
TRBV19	ASGQNGASGSRELF
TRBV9	ASSVAGGNANTGELF
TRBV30	AWSPSGLGYEQY
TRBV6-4	ASSAAASSYNEQF
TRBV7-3	ASSSPGHITEAF
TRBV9	ASSELLADNNEQF
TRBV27	ASSLFGRGSQPQH